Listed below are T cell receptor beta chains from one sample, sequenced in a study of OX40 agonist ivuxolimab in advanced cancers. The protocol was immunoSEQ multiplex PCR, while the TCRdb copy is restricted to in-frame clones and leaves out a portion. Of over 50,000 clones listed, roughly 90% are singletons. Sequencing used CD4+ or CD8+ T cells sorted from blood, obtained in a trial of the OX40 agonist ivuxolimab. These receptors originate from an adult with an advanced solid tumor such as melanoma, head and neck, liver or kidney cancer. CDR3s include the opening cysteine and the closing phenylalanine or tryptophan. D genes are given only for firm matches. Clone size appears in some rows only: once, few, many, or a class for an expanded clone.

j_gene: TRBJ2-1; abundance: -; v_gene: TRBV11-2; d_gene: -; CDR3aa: CASSQTRAALDEQFF
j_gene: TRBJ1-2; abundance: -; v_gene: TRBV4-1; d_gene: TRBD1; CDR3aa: CASTLGQGSDYGYTF
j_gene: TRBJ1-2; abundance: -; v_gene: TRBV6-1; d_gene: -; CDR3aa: CASSEGGADGYTF
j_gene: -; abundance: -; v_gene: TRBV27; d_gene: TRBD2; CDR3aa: CASSPGTSGGEQYF
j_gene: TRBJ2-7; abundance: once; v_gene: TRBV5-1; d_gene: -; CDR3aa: CASSPEGVSYEQYF
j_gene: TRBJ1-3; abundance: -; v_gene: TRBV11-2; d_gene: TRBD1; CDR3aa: CASSLVWTGSGNTIYF
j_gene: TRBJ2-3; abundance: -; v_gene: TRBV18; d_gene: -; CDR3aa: CASSPAEHGTQYF
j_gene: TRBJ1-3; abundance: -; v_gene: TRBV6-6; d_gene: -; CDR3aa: CASSYDRPGNTIYF
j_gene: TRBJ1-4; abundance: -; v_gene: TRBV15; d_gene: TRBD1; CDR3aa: CATSREKGQGANEKLFF
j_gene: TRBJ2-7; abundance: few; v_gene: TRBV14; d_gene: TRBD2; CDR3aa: CASSQDAAGKIGQYF
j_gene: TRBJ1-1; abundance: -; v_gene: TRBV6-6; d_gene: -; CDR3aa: CASSYSDDSSAFF
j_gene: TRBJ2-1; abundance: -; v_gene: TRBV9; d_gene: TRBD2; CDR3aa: CASSGKRTSGYYNEQFF
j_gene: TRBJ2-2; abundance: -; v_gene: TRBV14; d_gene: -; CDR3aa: CASSPPGTHGTGELFF
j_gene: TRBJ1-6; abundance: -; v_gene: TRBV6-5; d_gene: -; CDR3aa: CASRGPQSPLHF
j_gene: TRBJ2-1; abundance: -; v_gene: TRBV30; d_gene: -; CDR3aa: CAWSQFYNEQFF
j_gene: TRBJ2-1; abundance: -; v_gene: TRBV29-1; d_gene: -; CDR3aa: CSSWGALSSYNEQFF
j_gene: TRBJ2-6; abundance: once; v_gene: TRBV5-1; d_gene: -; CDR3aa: CASSPTSEGRGVGANVLTF
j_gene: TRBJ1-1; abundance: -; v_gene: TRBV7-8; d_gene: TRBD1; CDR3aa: CASSLGQGPAEAFF
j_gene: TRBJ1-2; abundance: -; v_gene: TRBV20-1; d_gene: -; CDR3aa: CSANSYGYTF
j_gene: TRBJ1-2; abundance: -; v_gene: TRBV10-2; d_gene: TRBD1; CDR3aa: CASTMDRGGYTF
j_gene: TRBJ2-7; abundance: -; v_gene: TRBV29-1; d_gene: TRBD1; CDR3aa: CSVGGQADSRSYEQYF
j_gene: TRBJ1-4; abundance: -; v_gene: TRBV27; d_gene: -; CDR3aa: CASSLSVTTNEKLFF
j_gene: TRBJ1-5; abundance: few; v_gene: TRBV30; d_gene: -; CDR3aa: CAWSVAGGEQPQHF
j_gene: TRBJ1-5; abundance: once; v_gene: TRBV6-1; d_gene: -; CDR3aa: CASRGTGQGFQPQHF
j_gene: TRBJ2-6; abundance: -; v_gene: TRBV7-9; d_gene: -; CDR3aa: CASRGTLYRSGANVLTF
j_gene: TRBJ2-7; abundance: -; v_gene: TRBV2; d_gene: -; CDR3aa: CASSETGLGGNEQYF
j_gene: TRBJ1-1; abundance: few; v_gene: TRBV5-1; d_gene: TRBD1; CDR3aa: CASSLDRGMNTEAFF
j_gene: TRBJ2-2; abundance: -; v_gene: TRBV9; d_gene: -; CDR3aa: CASSAGSGELFF
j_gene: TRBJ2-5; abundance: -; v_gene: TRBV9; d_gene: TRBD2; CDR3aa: CASSSSSGQETQYF
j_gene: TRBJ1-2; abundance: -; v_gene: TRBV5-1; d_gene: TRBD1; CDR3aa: CASSSTGNGYGYTF
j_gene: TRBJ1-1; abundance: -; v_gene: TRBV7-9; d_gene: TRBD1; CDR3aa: CASSSGTGGAAFF
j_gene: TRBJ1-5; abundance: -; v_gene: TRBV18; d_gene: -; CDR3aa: CASSPREGGGNQPQHF
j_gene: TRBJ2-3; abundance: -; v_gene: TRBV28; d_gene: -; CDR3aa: CASRRNGAGTDTQYF
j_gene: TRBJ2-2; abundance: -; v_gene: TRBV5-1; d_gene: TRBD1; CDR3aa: CASSSGQGSGELFF
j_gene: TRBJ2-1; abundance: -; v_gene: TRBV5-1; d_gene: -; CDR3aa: CASSLDQASSYNEQFF
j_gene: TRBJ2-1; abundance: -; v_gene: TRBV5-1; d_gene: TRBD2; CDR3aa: CASSLLLAATNEQFF
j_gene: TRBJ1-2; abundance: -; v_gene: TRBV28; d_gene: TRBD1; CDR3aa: CASKDRGGGYTF
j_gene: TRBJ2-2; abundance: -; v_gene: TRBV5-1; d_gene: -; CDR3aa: CASQLPGDTGELFF
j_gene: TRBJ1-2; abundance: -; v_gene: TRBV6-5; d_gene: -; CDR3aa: CASSYGAGYGYTF
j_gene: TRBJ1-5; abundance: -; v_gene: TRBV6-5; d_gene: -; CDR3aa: CASSRTDSNQPQHF